Each of the 26 T cell receptor delta chains below was sequenced from the same sample in a study of gamma-delta chains in newborns, infants, children. TCRdb processed the reads again with the CATT caller. The sample lists 14,000 to 15,000 delta-chain clones, roughly 7.3% seen once, with 20% to 25% in the top ten. The specimen sequenced was blood. Every receptor here comes from a child who was a newborn, infant or young child, either healthy, febrile or measles-vaccinated (not recorded which).

By share, this clone counts as medium-sized. Other DNA sequences in the sample encode the same CDR3. J is TRDJ3 and V is TRDV2; TRDD3 matches 8 bases. After removal of 0 bases from V and 0 bases from J, the junction contained 6 bases not matched to a gene. Germline CDR1 GEAIGNYY, CDR2 EKD. CDR3 length: 19 amino acids. The CDR3 sequence: CACDTWGIRSSWDTRQMFF. As DNA, the CDR3 is TGTGCCTGTGACACCTGGGGGATTCGTAGCTCCTGGGACACCCGACAGATGTTTTTC.

This clone was found a few times. TCRdb assigns this DNA the protein of a much larger clone, which departs from its translation at residue 4; this likely reflects a read error, and the protein shown comes from translating the DNA. The V gene is TRDV2, the J gene TRDJ3, with 9 bases that match TRDD3. The CDR3 extends over 18 amino acids. The V gene's germline CDR1 is GEAIGNYY and CDR2 EKD. The V and J ends lost 5 bases and 0 bases, in that order; junction bases with no gene match: 7. The CDR3 spells CACGILGESSWDTRQMFF. CDR3 in DNA: TGTGCCTGTGGCATACTGGGGGAGAGCTCCTGGGACACCCGACAGATGTTTTTC.

This clone was found a few times. The chain couples TRDV2 to TRDJ2, with TRDD3 matching 13 bases. The length of the CDR3 is 19 residues. The germline CDR1 and CDR2 sequences are GEAIGNYY and EKD. After removal of 3 bases from V and 7 bases from J, the junction contained 16 bases not matched to a gene. The CDR3 protein is CACDYLLGDTRGGGAQLFF. CDR3 sequence (DNA): TGTGCCTGTGACTATCTACTGGGGGATACGCGCGGGGGGGGAGCACAACTCTTCTTT.

The table lists this clone with many counts. A clone one base away is much larger, so this may be a read error. This same CDR3 is encoded by further DNA sequences in the sample. The DNA for the CDR3 is TGTGCCTGTGACACCGGGGGATCCAGCTCCTGGGACACCCGACAGATGTTTTTC. Amino acids: CACDTGGSSSWDTRQMFF. The gene calls are TRDV2 and TRDJ3, with 7 bases lining up with TRDD3. There are 18 residues in the CDR3. V lost 0 bases, J lost 0 bases, and 4 bases stayed unmatched. CDR1 is GEAIGNYY, CDR2 EKD, per germline.

This clone turned up a few times. The DNA is left out, because the CDR3 cannot be placed on it with certainty; the CDR3 is given as TCRdb lists it. The rearrangement uses TRAV29/DV5 and TRDJ2; TRDD3 reflects the table's D call only, with no check against the DNA. Germline V lookup: CDR1 NSMFDY, CDR2 ISSIKDK. A total of 19 residues make up the CDR3, ends included. The CDR3 protein is CSVLLCSKRGEALTAQLFF.

V usage is TRDV2 and J usage is TRDJ3; 9 bases match TRDD3. Unmatched junction bases numbered 8, after V lost 0 bases and J lost 0 bases. CDR1 is GEAIGNYY and CDR2 is EKD in the germline V gene. CDR3 size: 20 residues. The CDR3 here is CACDTWGDTGGSWDTRQMFF. The CDR3 coding sequence is TGTGCCTGTGACACCTGGGGGGATACCGGTGGCTCCTGGGACACCCGACAGATGTTTTTC.

This clone was detected a few times. It may be a read error: a sequence one base away is much more abundant. DNA of the CDR3: TGTGCCTGTGACATACTGGGGGATACGACCTGGGACACCCGACAGATGTTTTTC. Its protein is CACDILGDTTWDTRQMFF. The rearrangement joins TRDV2 to TRDJ3, with 13 bases identical to TRDD3. The CDR3 has 18 residues. Trimming removed 2 bases from V and 2 bases from J; junction bases left unmatched: 2. Germline values: CDR1 GEAIGNYY, CDR2 EKD.

The CDR3 coding sequence is TGTGCCTGTGACGTTACTGGGGGATACCGATCCTGGGACACCCGACAGATGTTTTTC. It codes for CACDVTGGYRSWDTRQMFF. The chain joins TRDV2 to TRDJ3; 12 positions match TRDD3. This CDR3 spans 19 amino acids. Germline-derived CDR1 and CDR2 are GEAIGNYY and EKD. Trimming removed 3 bases from V and 1 base from J; junction bases left unmatched: 6.

This clone was detected only a few times. A much larger clonotype is one base distant, so this may be a read error. In nucleotides, the CDR3 is TGTGCCTGTGACCCATGGGGGATCACCGATAAACGCATCTTT. It specifies CACDPWGITDKRIF. This chain connects TRDV2 to TRDJ1, with 8 bases matching TRDD3. This CDR3 has 14 residues. Germline V gives CDR1 GEAIGNYY, CDR2 EKD.

As concerns this clone: The germline gene is not matched at one end of the junction; a read error may be the cause. V and J are TRDV2 and TRDJ3; TRDD3 matches at 9 bases. The CDR3 sequence is 19 residues long. Germline V lookup: CDR1 GEAIGNYY, CDR2 EKD. The CDR3 region is CACDTVMGIRAWDTRLMFF. The CDR3, as DNA: TGTGCCTGTGACACCGTAATGGGGATACGGGCCTGGGACACCCGACTGATGTTTTTC.

For this clone: This sample includes further DNA sequences coding for the same CDR3. The rearrangement links TRDV2 to TRDJ3, with 11 positions matching TRDD3. CDR3 length: 21 residues. Germline-derived CDR1 and CDR2 are GEAIGNYY and EKD. The J segment lost 2 bases and the V segment lost 0 bases, leaving 11 bases of the junction unmatched. CDR3 in DNA: TGTGCCTGTGACACCGTGTACTTGCTGGGGGATACACCCTGGGACACCCGACAGATGTTTTTC. Translated: CACDTVYLLGDTPWDTRQMFF.

V is TRDV2 and J is TRDJ3, with 8 bases aligning to TRDD3. CDR1 is GEAIGNYY and CDR2 is EKD in the germline V gene. V lost 3 bases, J lost 0 bases, and 6 bases stayed unmatched. This CDR3 region has 18 residues. The CDR3 is CACDALGVYSWDTRQMFF. The CDR3 DNA follows: TGTGCCTGTGACGCACTGGGGGTCTACTCCTGGGACACCCGACAGATGTTTTTC.

The chain couples TRDV2 to TRDJ3; 8 bases match TRDD3. The trim removed 3 bases at V and 0 bases at J, leaving 6 bases unmatched. The CDR3 is made up of 18 amino acids. The V gene's germline CDR1 is GEAIGNYY and CDR2 EKD. CDR3 coding DNA: TGTGCCTGTGACCCACTGGGGGCCCTCTCCTGGGACACCCGACAGATGTTTTTC. It is translated as CACDPLGALSWDTRQMFF.

This clone was seen a few times. At one end, the junction sequence differs from germline, possibly due to a read error. The V call is TRDV2, the J call TRDJ3; 12 bases are a match to TRDD3. This CDR3 region has 21 residues. The V gene's germline CDR1 is GEAIGNYY and CDR2 EKD. The CDR3 DNA sequence: TGTGCCTGTGACACCGTACTGGGGGATACCCGCAGCTCCTGGGGCACCCGACAGATGTTTTTC. Translating gives CACDTVLGDTRSSWGTRQMFF.

This chain links TRDV2 with TRDJ3; 13 bases align to TRDD3. The CDR3 totals 18 residues. CDR1 and CDR2 from the germline V gene are GEAIGNYY and EKD. Trimming removed 3 bases from V and 20 bases from J; junction bases left unmatched: 21. DNA for the CDR3: TGTGCCTGTGACCCACTGGGGGATACGCGTTGGGACACCCGACGGGTGTTTTTC. It encodes CACDPLGDTRWDTRRVFF.

Many counts were recorded for this clone. Since a far larger clone is one base different, this is likely a read error. The chain has TRDV2 and TRDJ1; D perhaps matches TRDD3 (5 bases). CDR1 is GEAIGNYY, CDR2 EKD, per germline. Trimming stripped 0 bases from V and 2 bases from J, with 6 bases between. This CDR3 is 13 amino acids long. CDR3 nucleotides: TGTGCCTGTGACACCGGGGGGACCGATAAACTCATCTTT. Translation gives CACDTGGTDKLIF.

As concerns this clone: This sample also contains other DNA sequences that code for the same CDR3. This chain links TRDV2 with TRDJ3; 13 bases are shared with TRDD3. Germline assignment: CDR1 GEAIGNYY and CDR2 EKD. This CDR3 contains 18 residues. J gave up 4 bases and V 2 bases, and 4 bases lay outside the gene matches. CDR3 in DNA: TGTGCCTGTGACATACTGGGGGATACGAGATGGGACACCCGACAGATGTTTTTC. Translated, it gives CACDILGDTRWDTRQMFF.

The V call is TRDV1, the J call TRDJ2; maybe TRDD2 (5 bases). CDR3 length equals 19 residues. Trimming removed 0 bases at V and 1 base at J, with 18 bases between. CDR1 is TSWWSYY, CDR2 QGS, per germline. The CDR3 nucleotides read TGTGCTCTTGGGGAACTAGTTTCGCTTCCCAAAATTTTGACAGCACAACTCTTCTTT. This gives the protein CALGELVSLPKILTAQLFF.

Comments on this clone: Relative to the germline gene, one junction end is altered; a read error may explain this. J is TRDJ2 and V is TRDV2; 11 bases are shared with TRDD3. The CDR3 is 16 residues long. Germline CDR1 GEAIGNYY, CDR2 EKD. CDR3 nucleotides: TGTGCCTGTGACTCGCTACTGGGGGATATGCCAGCCCAACTCTTCTTT. This translates into CACDSLLGDMPAQLFF.

This clone was seen more than once but under ten times. DNA of the CDR3: TGTGCCTGTGACACCATGGGGGATACGAGGGAACAACTCTTCTTT. Translating gives CACDTMGDTREQLFF. The chain recombines TRDV2 with TRDJ2, with 11 nucleotides matching TRDD3. V gave up 0 bases and J gave up 10 bases; unmatched junction bases: 6. Germline loops: CDR1 GEAIGNYY, CDR2 EKD. This CDR3 is built from 15 residues.

This clone came up many times. The V and J genes are TRDV2 and TRDJ3, with 11 nucleotides matching TRDD3. J was trimmed by 0 bases and V by 3 bases; bases with no gene match: 6. The CDR3 loop spans 19 amino acids. In germline, CDR1 is GEAIGNYY, CDR2 EKD. The DNA of the CDR3 is TGTGCCTGTGACCTTCTGGGGGATACCACCTCCTGGGACACCCGACAGATGTTTTTC. Its protein is CACDLLGDTTSWDTRQMFF.

V usage is TRDV2 and J usage is TRDJ3, with TRDD3 matching 9 bases. Trimming cost V 1 base and J 0 bases; bases outside gene matches: 6. CDR3 length: 19 residues. Looked up from germline, CDR1 is GEAIGNYY and CDR2 is EKD. The CDR3 DNA is TGTGCCTGTGACACTCTTACTGGGGGAAACTCCTGGGACACCCGACAGATGTTTTTC. Its protein is CACDTLTGGNSWDTRQMFF.

In its sample, this clone ranks as medium-sized. Other DNA sequences from this sample encode an identical CDR3 as well. The chain couples TRDV2 to TRDJ2; D may be TRDD3 (6 bases). The germline CDR1 and CDR2 sequences are GEAIGNYY and EKD. This CDR3 is 14 amino acids long. The V and J ends lost 2 bases and 4 bases respectively, with 10 bases between them. The CDR3, as DNA: TGTGCCTGTGACATTTGGGGGTCGACAGCACAACTCTTCTTT. Translated, it gives CACDIWGSTAQLFF.

Concerning this clone itself: This may come from a read error, since a much larger clone is one base off. The sample has other DNA sequences that encode this CDR3 too. CDR3 in DNA: TGTGCCTGTGACACCGTTCTGGGGGATAAAAGCTCCTGGGACACCCGACAGATGTTTTTC. It yields the protein CACDTVLGDKSSWDTRQMFF. The V and J genes are TRDV2 and TRDJ3; 10 bases are shared with TRDD3. Germline V gives CDR1 GEAIGNYY, CDR2 EKD. V shed 0 bases and J 0 bases; nucleotides not matched to a gene: 7. This CDR3 is built from 20 residues.

A remark on this clone: Other DNA sequences in the same sample also yield this CDR3. The chain carries TRDV2 and TRDJ3; 8 nucleotides agree with TRDD3. Germline lookup yields CDR1 GEAIGNYY and CDR2 EKD. J gave up 0 bases and V 2 bases, and 8 bases lay outside the gene matches. The CDR3 is made up of 19 amino acids. The CDR3 protein is CACDKILGASSWDTRQMFF. The CDR3 nucleotides are TGTGCCTGTGACAAAATACTGGGGGCCAGCTCCTGGGACACCCGACAGATGTTTTTC.

Remarks on this clone: One end of the junction varies from germline; a read error may be responsible. This chain links TRDV2 with TRDJ2; 9 bases are shared with TRDD3. Germline CDR1 GEAIGNYY, CDR2 EKD. CDR3 length equals 20 residues. The DNA of the CDR3 is TGTGCCTGTGACACCGTTGCCGATAACTTGGGGATACGCGAGACAGCCCAACTCTTCTTT. Translating it yields CACDTVADNLGIRETAQLFF.